This is a list of T cell receptor beta chains from one sample in a study of cytomegalovirus exposure and HLA in healthy donors. The repertoire was sequenced with immunoSEQ multiplex PCR; TCRdb's copy has only in-frame clones and lacks some. The sample has about 200,000 clones, 86% seen once. The sequenced material came from PBMCs. The receptors were gathered from a woman aged 25 to 39 in good health and CMV-seronegative. The conserved cysteine and the conserved F or W are not part of the CDR3 here. The order of the fields is V gene, CDR3 protein.

>TRBV28
ASLRTYNEQF
>TRBV6-1
ASGRSSYEQY
>TRBV28
ASSLSGGTLNNEQF
>TRBV19
ASSIGWTGDYNEQF
>TRBV5-1
ASSSRLAGGETQY
>TRBV6-1
ASSDQGIQY
>TRBV6-1
ASSEATGRQSRGYT
>TRBV6-5
ASSYVSTGLAF
>TRBV15
ATSRDRQANEKLF
>TRBV2
ASSVAVVETQY